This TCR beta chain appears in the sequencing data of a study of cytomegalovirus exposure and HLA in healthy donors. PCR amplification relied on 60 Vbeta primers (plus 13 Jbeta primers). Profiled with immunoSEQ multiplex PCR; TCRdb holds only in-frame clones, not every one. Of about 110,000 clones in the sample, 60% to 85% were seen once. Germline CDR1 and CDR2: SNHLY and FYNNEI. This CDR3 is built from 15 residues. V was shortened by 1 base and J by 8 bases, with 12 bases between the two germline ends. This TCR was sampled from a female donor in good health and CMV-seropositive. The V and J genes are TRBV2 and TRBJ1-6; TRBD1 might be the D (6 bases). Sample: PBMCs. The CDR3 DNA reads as TGTGCCAGCAGTGAAGTCAGGGGATTGGATTCACCCCTCCACTTT. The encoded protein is CASSEVRGLDSPLHF.